This T cell receptor beta chain was captured by sequencing in a study of a mutant IDH1 vaccine in newly diagnosed glioma. Overall study context: Treated patients, averaging about 40 years, were about 60% male and about 40% female. Most patients had radiochemotherapy with temozolomide before enrollment; others had one alone.

Data came from immunoSEQ multiplex PCR; TCRdb stores just in-frame clones and leaves some out. This table holds some 50,000 clones, roughly 83% found once. Sample time point: week 47, end of study. Each dose delivered 300 ug of mutant IDH1 20-mer peptide subcutaneously with imiquimod. The patients received vaccinations eight times, in weeks 1, 3, 5, 7, 11, 15, 19 and 23. Findings and limits, study-wide: The authors found pseudoprogression apparently unrelated to changes in top peripheral T cell clonotypes.

For this clone: Its matching antigen is unknown.

V lost 3 bases and J 4 bases, leaving 6 bases between the germline ends. The CDR3 spans 12 residues. Germline values: CDR1 ENHRY, CDR2 SYGVKD. The input for sequencing was PBMCs, taken from a glioma patient whose treatment included an IDH1 peptide vaccine. The J gene is TRBJ1-2, the V gene TRBV10-3, with D tentatively TRBD1 (6 bases). The sequence came from a woman aged 25 to 39 with glioma. Some clones in this sample may be carry-over from other donors' samples. This CDR3 reads CAISEGGYGYTF. The DNA of the CDR3 is TGTGCCATCAGTGAAGGGGGCTATGGCTACACCTTC.